These T cell receptor beta chains were read from a single sample in a study of blood T cell repertoires in COVID-19. The data were produced by immunoSEQ multiplex PCR, yet TCRdb's version contains in-frame clones alone and is incomplete. This sample has 540,000 or so clones, with 70% to 90% found just once. Material for sequencing was peripheral blood. The receptors were gathered from a woman between 45 and 60 years old with COVID-19, enrolled during active disease. The conserved cysteine and the conserved F or W are not part of the CDR3 here.

v_call cdr3_aa
TRBV10-2 ASSDPDTTYGYT
TRBV5-1 ASSLVRQELF
TRBV11-2 ASSLIVGNSLSGNTEAF
TRBV30 AWSVGQGAAKLF
TRBV15 ATSREAGGYTEAF
TRBV13 ASSLGAGPEQY
TRBV21-1 ASSKVERSSPYEQY
TRBV30 AWPYEQY
TRBV6-5 ASSPTREFGNTIY
TRBV30 AWSSGTFYEQY
TRBV5-1 ASSPSNQRGITDTQY
TRBV7-2 ASSLIAGDTQY
TRBV29-1 SVAGQGVKGYGYT
TRBV5-5 ASSPDREDGYT
TRBV5-4 ASSPGLPNTGELF
TRBV24-1 ATSDSQATADTQY
TRBV5-1 ASSSSPTRENTEAF
TRBV13 ASSAGRGEQY
TRBV7-6 ASSLVFGTSDEQY
TRBV6-5 ASGPGFSNQPQH
TRBV27 ASSFGGRETQY
TRBV4-1 ASSHPTQGYTEAF
TRBV4-2 ASSRTDRTHGYT
TRBV18 ASSPGQGWDSPLH
TRBV7-2 ASSPSGANVLT
TRBV9 ASSSLGLSSTDTQY
TRBV19 ASSIGQGVSGTQY
TRBV30 AWSLSIRGRSNSPLH
TRBV2 ASSPPGTGFSYSPLH
TRBV27 ASRQFSYNSPLH
TRBV28 ASRTGGNSNQPQH
TRBV3-1/TRBV3-2 ASSQDHTPQEAF
TRBV9 ASSADRASKQY
TRBV19 ASSQGGRGGYT